This T cell receptor (beta chain) was found in a study of blood T cell repertoires in COVID-19. Study-level information: The origin of the acute and convalescent COVID-19 samples was the United States, Italy and Spain. Sources were T cells, B-cell-depleted T cells, or PBMCs; the material itself was cDNA or gDNA.

Per the authors' pipeline: Researchers report that nucleated cell counts were estimated from reference gene primer amplification. Method: immunoSEQ multiplex PCR; TCRdb's copy keeps in-frame clones and lacks some. D and trimming come from the DNA, and the V and J calls and clone size come from that table. The data hold some 48,000 clones, with about 90% observed a single time. The ends were cut back, 1 base at V and 2 bases at J, with 20 bases in the middle. The germline V gene encodes CDR1 SGHDN and CDR2 FVKESK. CDR3 length: 18 amino acids. The chain employs TRBV14 and TRBJ1-1, with D possibly being TRBD1 (5 bases). Sequencing input: peripheral blood. This receptor was taken from a human donor in a cohort sampled during active COVID-19. CDR3 residues: CASSQGQGRPHTNTEAFF. For the CDR3, the DNA is TGTGCCAGCAGCCAAGGGCAGGGCCGACCTCACACTAACACTGAAGCTTTCTTT.